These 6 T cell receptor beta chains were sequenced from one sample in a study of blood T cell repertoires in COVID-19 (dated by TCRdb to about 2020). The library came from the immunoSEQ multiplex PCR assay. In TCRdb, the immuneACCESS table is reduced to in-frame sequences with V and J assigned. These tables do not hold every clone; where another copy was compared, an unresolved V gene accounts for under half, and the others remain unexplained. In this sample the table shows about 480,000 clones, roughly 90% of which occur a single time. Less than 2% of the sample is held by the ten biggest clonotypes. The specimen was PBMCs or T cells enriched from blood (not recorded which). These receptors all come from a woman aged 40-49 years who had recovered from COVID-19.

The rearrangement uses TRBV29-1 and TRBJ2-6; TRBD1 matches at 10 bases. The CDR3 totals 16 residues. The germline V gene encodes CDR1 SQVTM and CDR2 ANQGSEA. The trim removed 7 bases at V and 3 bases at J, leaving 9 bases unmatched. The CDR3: CSAIPGQGFGANVLTF. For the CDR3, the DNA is TGCAGCGCTATTCCGGGACAGGGGTTTGGGGCCAACGTCCTGACTTTC.

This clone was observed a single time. CDR3 DNA sequence: TGTGCCAGCAGCTTAACTCCCGGGACAGGGTATGGCTACACCTTC. Residues: CASSLTPGTGYGYTF. The V call is TRBV7-2, the J call TRBJ1-2; 9 positions agree with TRBD1. With 2 bases clipped from V and 5 bases from J, the junction kept 6 bases outside the gene matches. The CDR3 extends over 15 amino acids. Germline lookup yields CDR1 SGHTA and CDR2 FQGNSA.

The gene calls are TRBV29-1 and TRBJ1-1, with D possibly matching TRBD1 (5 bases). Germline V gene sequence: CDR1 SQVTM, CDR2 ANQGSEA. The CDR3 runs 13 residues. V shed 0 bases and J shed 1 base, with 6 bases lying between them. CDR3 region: CSVEDQGNTEAFF. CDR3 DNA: TGCAGCGTTGAAGATCAGGGGAACACTGAAGCTTTCTTT.

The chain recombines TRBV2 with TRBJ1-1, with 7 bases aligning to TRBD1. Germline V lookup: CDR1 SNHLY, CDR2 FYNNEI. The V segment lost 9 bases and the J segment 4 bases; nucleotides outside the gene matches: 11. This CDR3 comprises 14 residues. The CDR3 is CASRATGRGTEAFF. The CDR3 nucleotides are TGTGCCAGTAGGGCGACAGGGAGAGGCACTGAAGCTTTCTTT.

CDR3 in amino acids: CATSDIRRAMEPQHF. The CDR3 nucleotides are TGTGCCACCAGTGATATCAGGAGGGCCATGGAGCCCCAGCATTTT. The J gene is TRBJ1-5, the V gene TRBV24-1; D gene uncertain. The CDR3 spans 15 residues. The germline V gene has CDR1 KGHDR and CDR2 SFDVKD. Trimming removed 3 bases at V and 8 bases at J, with 16 bases between.

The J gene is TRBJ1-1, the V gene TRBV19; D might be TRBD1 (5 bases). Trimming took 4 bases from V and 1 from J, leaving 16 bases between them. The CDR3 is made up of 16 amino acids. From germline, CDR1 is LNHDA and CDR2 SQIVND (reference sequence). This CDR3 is CASSNQAGKGNTEAFF. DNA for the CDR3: TGTGCCAGTAGTAATCAGGCAGGGAAGGGGAACACTGAAGCTTTCTTT.